This entry lists 25 T cell receptor beta chains sequenced from one sample in a study of blood T cell repertoires in COVID-19. The repertoire was sequenced with immunoSEQ multiplex PCR; TCRdb's copy has only in-frame clones and lacks some. Among about 270,000 clones listed, just over 90% were seen once. Sample: PBMCs or T cells enriched from blood (not recorded which). Receptors originate from a woman in her 40s with acute COVID-19.

V usage is TRBV5-5 and J usage is TRBJ1-5; no clear D gene. Trimming pared 0 bases from V and 0 bases from J, leaving 7 bases between. CDR3 size: 15 residues. CDR1 is SGHKS and CDR2 is YYEKEE in the germline V gene (reference sequence). CDR3 nucleotide sequence: TGTGCCAGCAGCTTGGGACCGGGTAGCAATCAGCCCCAGCATTTT. Residues: CASSLGPGSNQPQHF.

The CDR3 is CASSLSRTGTEAFF. CDR3 DNA: TGTGCCAGCAGCTTATCGAGGACAGGCACTGAAGCTTTCTTT. The rearrangement joins TRBV7-9 to TRBJ1-1, with 7 bases identical to TRBD1. J lost 4 bases, V lost 2 bases, and 4 bases had no gene match. The CDR3 sequence is 14 residues long. Germline CDR1 is SEHNR and CDR2 is FQNEAQ (reference sequence).

This rearrangement joins TRBV18 to TRBJ1-6; D is possibly TRBD1 (6 bases). Looked up from germline, CDR1 is KGHSH and CDR2 is LQKENI. Trimming removed 3 bases at V and 4 bases at J, with 13 bases between. The CDR3 is 16 amino acids. The chain's CDR3 is CASSPTGDTYNSPLHF. For the CDR3, the DNA is TGTGCCAGCTCACCGACAGGAGATACATATAATTCACCCCTCCACTTT.

The chain uses TRBV7-2 and TRBJ2-1; 15 bases fit TRBD2. Per the germline V gene, CDR1 is SGHTA and CDR2 is FQGNSA. The CDR3 spans 16 residues. V shed 5 bases and J 7 bases; nucleotides not matched to a gene: 6. The CDR3 loop is CASSPGTSGRWNEQFF. The CDR3 nucleotides read TGTGCCAGCAGCCCAGGGACTAGCGGGAGGTGGAATGAGCAGTTCTTC.

This clone was counted a single time. The chain joins TRBV19 to TRBJ2-5, with TRBD1 as a possible D gene (6 bases). The CDR3 length is 15 residues. V lost 6 bases to trimming and J lost 5 bases, with 19 bases between them. CDR1 and CDR2 from the germline V gene are LNHDA and SQIVND (reference sequence). In nucleotides, the CDR3 is TGTGCCAGTAGCCAGGATTCCACAGGGCCGGAGACCCAGTACTTC. Translation: CASSQDSTGPETQYF.

The chain carries TRBV11-3 and TRBJ1-1, with a possible D match to TRBD1 (5 bases). CDR3 length equals 14 residues. The germline V gene has CDR1 SGHNT and CDR2 YENEEA. Trimming stripped 4 bases from V and 0 bases from J, with 9 bases between. The CDR3 loop reads CASSYLTVNTEAFF. The CDR3 coding sequence is TGTGCCAGCAGCTATCTGACAGTGAACACTGAAGCTTTCTTT.

The chain combines TRBV27 with TRBJ2-1, with 9 bases aligning to TRBD2. Germline V gene data show CDR1 as MNHEY and CDR2 as SMNVEV (reference sequence). The CDR3 sequence is 16 residues long. The V segment lost 5 bases and the J segment 6 bases; nucleotides outside the gene matches: 11. In nucleotides, the CDR3 is TGTGCCAGCAGTGCAAGACTAGCGGAGATAGCCAATGAGCAGTTCTTC. The encoded protein is CASSARLAEIANEQFF.

The V and J genes are TRBV19 and TRBJ1-6, with 8 bases matching TRBD1. The CDR3 is 16 residues long. Germline CDR1 LNHDA, CDR2 SQIVND (reference sequence). Germline trimming cut 6 bases from V and 5 bases from J; bases unmatched to any gene: 9. The DNA for the CDR3 is TGTGCCAGTAGGACCACGCAGACAGGGGATAATTCACCCCTCCACTTT. The encoded protein is CASRTTQTGDNSPLHF.

This chain uses TRBV2 with TRBJ2-1; maybe TRBD2 (6 bases). This CDR3 is built from 14 residues. Trimming pared 3 bases from V and 11 bases from J, leaving 17 bases between. CDR1 and CDR2 from the germline V gene are SNHLY and FYNNEI. CDR3 amino acids: CASSDVAGNHKQFF. In DNA form, the CDR3 reads TGTGCCAGCAGTGACGTTGCGGGAAACCATAAGCAGTTCTTC.

This rearrangement joins TRBV19 to TRBJ2-3; 10 bases are shared with TRBD1. The V and J ends lost 0 bases and 4 bases, in that order; junction bases with no gene match: 10. The CDR3 consists of 18 residues. Germline V lookup: CDR1 LNHDA, CDR2 SQIVND (reference sequence). The CDR3 region has the DNA TGTGCCAGTAGTATAGATTTCTCGACAGGGGGCGCGGCAGATACGCAGTATTTT. As protein: CASSIDFSTGGAADTQYF.

V usage is TRBV5-8 and J usage is TRBJ2-7, with D possibly being TRBD2 (5 bases). The V end lost 0 bases, the J end lost 3 bases, and 22 bases lay between the germline ends. CDR1 is SGHTS, CDR2 YDEGEE, per germline. CDR3 length: 18 amino acids. CDR3 protein: CASSLDEWWNGELYEQYF. The CDR3 DNA is TGTGCCAGCAGCTTGGATGAGTGGTGGAACGGGGAGCTCTACGAGCAGTACTTC.

V gene TRBV2 combines with J gene TRBJ2-1; 10 bases are shared with TRBD2. Germline CDR1 reads SNHLY; CDR2 reads FYNNEI. CDR3 size: 15 residues. Trimming at V came to 4 bases and at J to 5 bases, leaving 5 bases not matched to a gene. CDR3 in DNA: TGTGCCAGCAGTGTAGATAGCGGGGGGAACAATGAGCAGTTCTTC. Amino acids: CASSVDSGGNNEQFF.

The rearrangement joins TRBV5-4 to TRBJ2-5; D perhaps matches TRBD2 (5 bases). There are 15 residues in the CDR3. Trimming removed 0 bases from V and 1 base from J, with 10 bases in between. Germline CDR1 and CDR2: SGHNT and YYREEE (reference sequence). The CDR3 DNA is TGTGCCAGCAGCTTGGATCTTACTAGCCAAGAGACCCAGTACTTC. It translates to CASSLDLTSQETQYF.

V usage is TRBV19 and J usage is TRBJ2-5; D uncertain. Trimming took off 3 bases at V and 5 bases at J, with 7 bases between the two ends. CDR1 is LNHDA and CDR2 is SQIVND in the germline V gene (reference sequence). The CDR3 runs to 12 residues. CDR3 sequence reads: CASSMVRETQYF. In nucleotides, the CDR3 is TGTGCCAGTAGTATGGTCAGGGAGACCCAGTACTTC.

The CDR3 loop reads CASSSGQTETQYF. Here the CDR3 DNA reads TGTGCCAGCAGCTCTGGACAGACAGAGACCCAGTACTTC. J is TRBJ2-5 and V is TRBV7-9, with D maybe TRBD1 (6 bases). Germline loops: CDR1 SEHNR, CDR2 FQNEAQ (reference sequence). V dropped 4 bases and J dropped 4 bases, with 10 bases sitting between them. The CDR3 contains 13 residues.

The V call is TRBV27, the J call TRBJ2-3, with D possibly matching TRBD2 (5 bases). Germline loops: CDR1 MNHEY, CDR2 SMNVEV (reference sequence). V lost 1 base, J lost 2 bases, and 7 bases lay in between. The CDR3 spans 14 residues. For the CDR3, the DNA is TGTGCCAGCAGTTTATTGGAGGACACAGATACGCAGTATTTT. It translates to CASSLLEDTDTQYF.

The chain has TRBV5-5 and TRBJ1-2; the D is unclear. The germline V and J ends were trimmed by 4 bases and 4 bases, with 20 bases remaining between them. This CDR3 is 16 amino acids long. CDR1 SGHKS and CDR2 YYEKEE come from the germline V gene (reference sequence). CDR3 protein: CASSPILIPDTYGYTF. CDR3 DNA: TGTGCCAGCAGCCCAATACTCATACCTGATACCTATGGCTACACCTTC.

The genes are TRBV28 and TRBJ1-1; no definite D call. Trimming removed 7 bases from V and 2 bases from J, with 11 bases in between. Germline V lookup: CDR1 MDHEN, CDR2 SYDVKM. The CDR3 totals 13 residues. The chain's CDR3 is CASNIRVNTEAFF. CDR3 nucleotides: TGTGCCAGCAACATCCGGGTTAACACTGAAGCTTTCTTT. Based on the CDR3 plus reference TRBV28 and TRBJ1-1, the full variable domain is DVKVTQSSRYLVKRTGEKVFLECVQDMDHENMFWYRQDPGLGLRLIYFSYDVKMKEKGDIPEGYSVSREKKERFSLILESASTNQTSMYLCASNIRVNTEAFFGQGTRLTVV.

The chain recombines TRBV7-2 with TRBJ2-5; D unclear. There are 13 residues in the CDR3. V was trimmed by 1 base and J by 7 bases, leaving 10 bases between them. Germline CDR1 reads SGHTA; CDR2 reads FQGNSA. CDR3 sequence (DNA): TGTGCCAGCAGCTTAGACCGGTCTAGGACCCAGTACTTC. Translation: CASSLDRSRTQYF.

The rearrangement joins TRBV4-1 to TRBJ2-6, with D maybe TRBD1 (6 bases). CDR1 is MGHRA and CDR2 is YSYEKL in the germline V gene. There are 14 residues in the CDR3. Trimming stripped 5 bases from V and 2 bases from J, with 7 bases between. CDR3 DNA sequence: TGCGCCAGCAGCTACAGGGCTGGGGCCAACGTCCTGACTTTC. It yields the protein CASSYRAGANVLTF.

This rearrangement joins TRBV11-2 to TRBJ1-1; D might be TRBD1 (6 bases). V dropped 0 bases and J dropped 3 bases, with 11 bases sitting between them. The CDR3 has 15 residues. In germline, CDR1 is SGHAT, CDR2 FQNNGV. The CDR3 protein is CASSLDGGAYTEAFF. CDR3 sequence (DNA): TGTGCCAGCAGCTTAGACGGGGGGGCGTACACTGAAGCTTTCTTT.

CDR3 protein: CAWADRVSYEQYF. CDR3 DNA: TGTGCCTGGGCAGACAGGGTCTCCTACGAGCAGTACTTC. V usage is TRBV30 and J usage is TRBJ2-7, with 7 positions matching TRBD1. Germline V gene data show CDR1 as GTSNPN and CDR2 as SVGIG (reference sequence). The CDR3 covers 13 residues. The J segment lost 0 bases and the V segment lost 5 bases, leaving 4 bases of the junction unmatched.

The chain carries TRBV20-1 and TRBJ2-7, with 13 bases identical to TRBD2. The CDR3 has 11 amino acids. Per the germline V gene, CDR1 is DFQATT and CDR2 is SNEGSKA (reference sequence). CDR3 DNA sequence: TGCAAACTAGCGGGGGGGCCGGAACAGTACTTC. Encoded protein: CKLAGGPEQYF.

This rearrangement joins TRBV7-8 to TRBJ2-2; TRBD2 aligns across 10 bases. This CDR3 spans 18 amino acids. V gave up 4 bases and J gave up 5 bases; unmatched junction bases: 13. Germline CDR1 reads SGHVS; CDR2 reads FQNEAQ. CDR3: CASSSSRTSGVGTGELFF. The CDR3 DNA reads as TGTGCCAGCAGCTCATCCAGAACTAGCGGGGTTGGAACCGGGGAGCTGTTTTTT.

CDR3 DNA: TGTGCCAGCAGCTTTTCGACTAGCGGGGGGTTACACAATGAGCAGTTCTTC. Encoded protein: CASSFSTSGGLHNEQFF. The chain recombines TRBV5-6 with TRBJ2-1, with 13 bases that match TRBD2. The germline gives CDR1 SGHDT, CDR2 YYEEEE. The CDR3 runs to 17 residues. The J segment lost 5 bases and the V segment lost 2 bases, leaving 7 bases of the junction unmatched.